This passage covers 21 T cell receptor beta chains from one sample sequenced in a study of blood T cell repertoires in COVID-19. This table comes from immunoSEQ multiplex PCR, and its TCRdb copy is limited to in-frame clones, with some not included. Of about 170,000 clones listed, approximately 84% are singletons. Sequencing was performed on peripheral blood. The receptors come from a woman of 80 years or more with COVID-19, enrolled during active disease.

CDR3 in amino acids: CASSDSNPGQGGWQPQHF. The CDR3 DNA reads TGTGCCAGCAGTGACTCGAACCCCGGGCAGGGTGGTTGGCAGCCCCAGCATTTT. The gene calls are TRBV6-4 and TRBJ1-5; possible D gene TRBD1, 5 bases. The length of the CDR3 is 18 residues. In germline, CDR1 is MRHNA, CDR2 SNTAGT. Trimming shortened V by 0 bases and J by 7 bases, and 22 bases separated the two germline ends.

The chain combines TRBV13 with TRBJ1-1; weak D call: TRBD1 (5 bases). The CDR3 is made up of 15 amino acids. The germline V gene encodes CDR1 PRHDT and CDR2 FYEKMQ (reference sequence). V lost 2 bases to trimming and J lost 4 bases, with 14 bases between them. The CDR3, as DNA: TGTGCCAGCAGCTTACCCCAGGGTCGAGGCACTGAAGCTTTCTTT. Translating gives CASSLPQGRGTEAFF.

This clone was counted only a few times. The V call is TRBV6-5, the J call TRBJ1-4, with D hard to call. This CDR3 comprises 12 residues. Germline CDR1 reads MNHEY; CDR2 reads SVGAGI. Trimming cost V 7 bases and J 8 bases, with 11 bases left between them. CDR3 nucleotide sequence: TGTGCCAGCACACGGGGTCGCGAAAAACTGTTTTTT. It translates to CASTRGREKLFF.

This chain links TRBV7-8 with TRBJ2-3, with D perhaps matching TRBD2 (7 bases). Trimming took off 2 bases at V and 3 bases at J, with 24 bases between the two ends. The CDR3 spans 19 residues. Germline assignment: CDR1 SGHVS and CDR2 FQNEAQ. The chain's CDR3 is CASSLSPPMAGAATDTQYF. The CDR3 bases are TGTGCCAGCAGCTTAAGCCCCCCGATGGCGGGGGCGGCAACAGATACGCAGTATTTT.

The CDR3 spells CASSPGQGGDSPLHF. The CDR3 DNA follows: TGCGCCAGCAGCCCTGGACAGGGTGGGGATTCACCCCTCCACTTT. The J gene is TRBJ1-6, the V gene TRBV5-1; 8 positions agree with TRBD1. Losses at the gene ends were 4 bases for V and 8 bases for J; bases not matched to a gene: 8. CDR1 is SGHRS, CDR2 YFSETQ, per germline. The length of the CDR3 is 15 residues.

CDR3 in amino acids: CASSVAGDADTQYF. The CDR3 nucleotides read TGCGCCAGCAGTGTGGCGGGAGACGCCGATACGCAGTATTTT. The chain recombines TRBV10-1 with TRBJ2-3; 7 nucleotides match TRBD2. The CDR3 spans 14 residues. The germline gives CDR1 WNHNN, CDR2 SYGVQD (reference sequence). The ends lost 4 bases at V and 6 bases at J; junction bases unmatched: 7.

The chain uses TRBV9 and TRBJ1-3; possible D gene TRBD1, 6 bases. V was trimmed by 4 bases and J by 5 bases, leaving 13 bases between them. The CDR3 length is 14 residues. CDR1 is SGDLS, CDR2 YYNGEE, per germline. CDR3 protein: CASSSGDIRNTIYF. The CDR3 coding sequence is TGTGCCAGCAGCTCAGGGGATATCCGAAACACCATATATTTT.

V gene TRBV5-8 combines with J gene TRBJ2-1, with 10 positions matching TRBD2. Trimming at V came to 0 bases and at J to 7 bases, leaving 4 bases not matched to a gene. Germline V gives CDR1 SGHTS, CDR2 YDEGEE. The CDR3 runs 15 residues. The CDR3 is CASSLGSGRQNEQFF. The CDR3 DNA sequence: TGTGCCAGCAGCTTGGGTAGCGGGAGGCAAAATGAGCAGTTCTTC.

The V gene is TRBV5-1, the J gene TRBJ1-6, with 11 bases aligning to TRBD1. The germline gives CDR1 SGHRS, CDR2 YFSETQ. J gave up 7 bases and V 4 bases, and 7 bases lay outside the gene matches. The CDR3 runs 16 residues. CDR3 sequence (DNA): TGCGCCAGCAGCCCGTGGACAGGGGGCGGGAATTCACCCCTCCACTTT. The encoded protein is CASSPWTGGGNSPLHF.

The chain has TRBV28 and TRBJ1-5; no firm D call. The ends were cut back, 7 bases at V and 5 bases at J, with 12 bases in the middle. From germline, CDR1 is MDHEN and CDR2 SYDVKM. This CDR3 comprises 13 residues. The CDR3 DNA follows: TGTGCCAGCACCATCATGGTAGATCAGCCCCAGCATTTT. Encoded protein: CASTIMVDQPQHF.

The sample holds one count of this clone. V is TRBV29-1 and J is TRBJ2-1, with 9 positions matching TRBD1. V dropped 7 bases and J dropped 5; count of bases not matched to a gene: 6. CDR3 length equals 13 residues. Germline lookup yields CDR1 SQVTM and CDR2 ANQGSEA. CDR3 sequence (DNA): TGCAGCGCTGACAGGGGGTTCGACAATGAGCAGTTCTTC. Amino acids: CSADRGFDNEQFF.

The CDR3, as DNA: TGTGCCAGCCGACTAGCGGGAGATCAGTATTTT. Translated, it gives CASRLAGDQYF. This sequence joins TRBV3-1 (or the pseudogene TRBV3-2) and TRBJ2-3; 12 bases map to TRBD2. Germline assignment: CDR1 LGHDT and CDR2 YNNKEL (reference sequence). CDR3 size: 11 residues. Trimming took 8 bases from V and 12 from J; bases not matched to a gene: 3.

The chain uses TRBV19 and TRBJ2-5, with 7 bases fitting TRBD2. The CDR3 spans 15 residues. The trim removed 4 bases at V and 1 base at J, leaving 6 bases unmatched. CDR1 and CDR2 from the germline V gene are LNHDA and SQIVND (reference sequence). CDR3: CASSSRLAAQETQYF. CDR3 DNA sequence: TGTGCCAGTAGTAGTCGGCTAGCGGCCCAAGAGACCCAGTACTTC. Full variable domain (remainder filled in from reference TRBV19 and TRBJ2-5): DGGITQSPKYLFRKEGQNVTLSCEQNLNHDAMYWYRQDPGQGLRLIYYSQIVNDFQKGDIAEGYSVSREKKESFPLTVTSAQKNPTAFYLCASSSRLAAQETQYFGPGTRLLVL.

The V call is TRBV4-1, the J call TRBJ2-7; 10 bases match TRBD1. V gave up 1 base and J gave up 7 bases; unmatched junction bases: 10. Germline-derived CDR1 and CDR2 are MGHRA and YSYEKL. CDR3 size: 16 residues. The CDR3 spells CASSQAVRDRGREQYF. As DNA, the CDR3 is TGCGCCAGCAGCCAAGCGGTCCGGGACAGGGGAAGGGAGCAGTACTTC.

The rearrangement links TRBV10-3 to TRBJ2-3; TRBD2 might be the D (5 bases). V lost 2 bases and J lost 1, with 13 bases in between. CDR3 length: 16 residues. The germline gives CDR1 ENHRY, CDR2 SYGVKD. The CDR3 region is CAISELRLAGTDTQYF. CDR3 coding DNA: TGTGCCATCAGTGAGCTGAGGCTAGCTGGCACAGATACGCAGTATTTT.

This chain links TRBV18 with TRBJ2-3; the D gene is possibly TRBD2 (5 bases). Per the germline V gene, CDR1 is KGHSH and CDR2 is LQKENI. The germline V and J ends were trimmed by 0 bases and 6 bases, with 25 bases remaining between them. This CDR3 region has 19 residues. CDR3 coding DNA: TGTGCCAGCTCACCACCTCCGTCTCTCTGGCTAGAGGGATCGGATACGCAGTATTTT. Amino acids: CASSPPPSLWLEGSDTQYF.

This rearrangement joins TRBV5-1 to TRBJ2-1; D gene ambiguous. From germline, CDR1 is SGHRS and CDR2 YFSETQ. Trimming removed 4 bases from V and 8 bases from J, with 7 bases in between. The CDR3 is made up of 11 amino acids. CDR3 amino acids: CASSLLDEQFF. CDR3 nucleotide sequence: TGCGCCAGCAGCCTACTCGATGAGCAGTTCTTC.

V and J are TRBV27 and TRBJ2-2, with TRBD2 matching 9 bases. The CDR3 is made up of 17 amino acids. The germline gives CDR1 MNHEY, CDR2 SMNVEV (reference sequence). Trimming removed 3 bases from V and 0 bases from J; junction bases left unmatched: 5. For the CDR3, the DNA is TGTGCCAGCAGTTTTGGCGGGAGGGTCGCGAACACCGGGGAGCTGTTTTTT. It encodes CASSFGGRVANTGELFF.

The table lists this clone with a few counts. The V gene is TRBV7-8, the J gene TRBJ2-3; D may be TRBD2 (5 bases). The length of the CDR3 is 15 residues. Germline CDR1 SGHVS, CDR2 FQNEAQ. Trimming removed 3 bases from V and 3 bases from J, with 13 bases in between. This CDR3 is CASSFKSGDTDTQYF. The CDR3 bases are TGTGCCAGCAGCTTTAAGAGCGGTGATACAGATACGCAGTATTTT.

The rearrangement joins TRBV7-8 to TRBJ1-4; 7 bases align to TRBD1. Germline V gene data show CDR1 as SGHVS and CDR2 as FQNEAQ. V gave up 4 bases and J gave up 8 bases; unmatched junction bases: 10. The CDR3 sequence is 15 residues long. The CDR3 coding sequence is TGTGCCAGCAGCTCCAACAGGGGACTTCGGGAAAAACTGTTTTTT. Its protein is CASSSNRGLREKLFF. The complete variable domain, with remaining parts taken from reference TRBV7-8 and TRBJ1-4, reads GAGVSQSPRYKVAKRGQDVALRCDPISGHVSLFWYQQALGQGPEFLTYFQNEAQLDKSGLPSDRFFAERPEGSVSTLKIQRTQQEDSAVYLCASSSNRGLREKLFFGSGTQLSVL.

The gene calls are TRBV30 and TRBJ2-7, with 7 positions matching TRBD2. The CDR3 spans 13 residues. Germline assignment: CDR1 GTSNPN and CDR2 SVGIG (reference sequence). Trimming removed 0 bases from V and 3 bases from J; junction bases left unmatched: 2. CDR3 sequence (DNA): TGTGCCTGGAGTGTGGGGGGGATCTACGAGCAGTACTTC. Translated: CAWSVGGIYEQYF.